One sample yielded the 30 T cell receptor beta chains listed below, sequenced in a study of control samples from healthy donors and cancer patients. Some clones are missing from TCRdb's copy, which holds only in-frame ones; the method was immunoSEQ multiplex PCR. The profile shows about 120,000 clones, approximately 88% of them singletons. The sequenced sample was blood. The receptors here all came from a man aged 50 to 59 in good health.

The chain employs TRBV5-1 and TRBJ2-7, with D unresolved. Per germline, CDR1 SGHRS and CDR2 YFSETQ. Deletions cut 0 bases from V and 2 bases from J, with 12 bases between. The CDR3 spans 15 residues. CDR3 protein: CASSLGVGQAYEQYF. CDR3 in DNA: TGCGCCAGCAGCTTGGGGGTCGGCCAGGCCTACGAGCAGTACTTC.

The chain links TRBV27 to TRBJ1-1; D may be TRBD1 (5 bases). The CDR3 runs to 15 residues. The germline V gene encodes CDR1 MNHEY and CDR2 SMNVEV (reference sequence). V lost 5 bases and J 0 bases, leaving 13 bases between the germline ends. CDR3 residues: CASSDLRGMNTEAFF. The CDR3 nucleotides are TGTGCCAGCAGTGACCTACGGGGGATGAACACTGAAGCTTTCTTT.

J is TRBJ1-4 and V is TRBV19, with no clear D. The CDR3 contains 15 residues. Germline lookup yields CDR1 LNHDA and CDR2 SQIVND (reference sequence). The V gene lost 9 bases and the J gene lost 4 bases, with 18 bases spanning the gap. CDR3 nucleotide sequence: TGTGCCAGCTCCGAACCGTGGGTCCTTAATGAAAAACTGTTTTTT. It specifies CASSEPWVLNEKLFF.

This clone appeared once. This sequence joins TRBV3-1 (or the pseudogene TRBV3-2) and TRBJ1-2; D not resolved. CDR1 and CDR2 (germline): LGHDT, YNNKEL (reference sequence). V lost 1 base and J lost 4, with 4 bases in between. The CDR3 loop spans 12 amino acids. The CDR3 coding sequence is TGTGCCAGCAGCCAAGCCATCTATGGCTACACCTTC. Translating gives CASSQAIYGYTF.

For the CDR3, the DNA is TGTGCCTGGAGTGAGGGGGTTGCTGGAAACACCATATATTTT. As protein: CAWSEGVAGNTIYF. The gene calls are TRBV30 and TRBJ1-3; D possibly corresponds to TRBD1 (6 bases). This CDR3 has 14 residues. CDR1 and CDR2 from the germline V gene are GTSNPN and SVGIG (reference sequence). V lost 1 base, J lost 2 bases, and 9 bases lay in between.

The CDR3 nucleotides read TGTGCCAGCAGCATAGACAGGTCCTATGGCTACACCTTC. Translated: CASSIDRSYGYTF. The chain joins TRBV5-4 to TRBJ1-2, with TRBD1 as a possible D gene (6 bases). Per germline, CDR1 SGHNT and CDR2 YYREEE (reference sequence). The V and J ends lost 4 bases and 4 bases respectively, with 11 bases between them. This CDR3 spans 13 amino acids.

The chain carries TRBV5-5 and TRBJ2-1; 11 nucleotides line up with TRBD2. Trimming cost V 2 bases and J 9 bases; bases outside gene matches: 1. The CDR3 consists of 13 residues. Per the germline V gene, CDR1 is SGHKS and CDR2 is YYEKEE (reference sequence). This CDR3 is CASSFTSGGEQFF. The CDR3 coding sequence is TGTGCCAGCAGCTTCACTAGCGGGGGTGAGCAGTTCTTC.

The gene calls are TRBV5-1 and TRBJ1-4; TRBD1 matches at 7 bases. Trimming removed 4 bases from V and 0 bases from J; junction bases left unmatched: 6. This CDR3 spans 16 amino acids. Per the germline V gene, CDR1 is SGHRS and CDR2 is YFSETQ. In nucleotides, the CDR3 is TGCGCCAGCAGCGTCCGACAGGGAGCAACTAATGAAAAACTGTTTTTT. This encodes CASSVRQGATNEKLFF.

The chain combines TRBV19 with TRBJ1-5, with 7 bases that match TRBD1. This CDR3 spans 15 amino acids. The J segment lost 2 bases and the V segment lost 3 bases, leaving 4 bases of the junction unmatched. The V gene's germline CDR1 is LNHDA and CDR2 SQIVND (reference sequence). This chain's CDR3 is CASSMTGYGNQPQHF. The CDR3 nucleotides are TGTGCCAGTAGTATGACAGGGTATGGCAATCAGCCCCAGCATTTT.

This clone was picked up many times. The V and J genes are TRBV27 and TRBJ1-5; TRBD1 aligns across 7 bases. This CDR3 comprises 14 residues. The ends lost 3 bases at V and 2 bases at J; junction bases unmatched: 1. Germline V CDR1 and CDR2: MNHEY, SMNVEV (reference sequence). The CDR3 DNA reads TGTGCCAGCAGTTTCACAGGGGGCAATCAGCCCCAGCATTTT. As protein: CASSFTGGNQPQHF.

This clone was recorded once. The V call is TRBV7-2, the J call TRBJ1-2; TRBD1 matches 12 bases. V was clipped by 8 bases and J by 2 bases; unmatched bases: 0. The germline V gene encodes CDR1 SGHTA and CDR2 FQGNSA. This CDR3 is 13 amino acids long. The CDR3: CASGTGGNYGYTF. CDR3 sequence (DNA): TGTGCCAGCGGGACAGGGGGCAACTATGGCTACACCTTC.

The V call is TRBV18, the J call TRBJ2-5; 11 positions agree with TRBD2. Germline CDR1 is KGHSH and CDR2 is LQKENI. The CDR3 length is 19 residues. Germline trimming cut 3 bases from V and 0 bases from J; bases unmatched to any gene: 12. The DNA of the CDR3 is TGTGCCAGCTCACCCCTGACAGGGCCGGGACTAGCGGACCAAGAGACCCAGTACTTC. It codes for CASSPLTGPGLADQETQYF. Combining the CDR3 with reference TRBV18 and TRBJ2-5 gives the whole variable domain NAGVMQNPRHLVRRRGQEARLRCSPMKGHSHVYWYRQLPEEGLKFMVYLQKENIIDESGMPKERFSAEFPKEGPSILRIQQVVRGDSAAYFCASSPLTGPGLADQETQYFGPGTRLLVL.

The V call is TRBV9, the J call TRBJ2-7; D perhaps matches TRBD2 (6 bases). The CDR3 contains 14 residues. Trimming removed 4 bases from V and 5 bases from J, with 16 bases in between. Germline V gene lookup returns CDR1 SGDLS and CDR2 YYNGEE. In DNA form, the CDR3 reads TGTGCCAGCAGCATAGCCGGGACTTTGGACGAGCAGTACTTC. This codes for CASSIAGTLDEQYF.

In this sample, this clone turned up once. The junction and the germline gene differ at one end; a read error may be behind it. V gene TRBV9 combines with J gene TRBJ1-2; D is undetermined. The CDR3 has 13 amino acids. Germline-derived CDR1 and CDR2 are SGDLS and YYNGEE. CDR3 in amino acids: CASSVAVYGEVSF. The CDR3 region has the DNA TGTGCCAGCAGCGTAGCTGTGTATGGGGAAGTCTCCTTC.

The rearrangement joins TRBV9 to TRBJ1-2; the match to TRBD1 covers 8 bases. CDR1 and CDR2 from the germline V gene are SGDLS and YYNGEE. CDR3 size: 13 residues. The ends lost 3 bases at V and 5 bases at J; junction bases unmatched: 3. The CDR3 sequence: CASSAQGGYGYTF. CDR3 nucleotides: TGTGCCAGCAGCGCACAGGGGGGGTATGGCTACACCTTC.

The CDR3 here is CASSLDPSVGDYEQYF. For the CDR3, the DNA is TGTGCCAGCAGCTTAGATCCTAGCGTGGGGGACTACGAGCAGTACTTC. The V gene is TRBV7-2, the J gene TRBJ2-7; tentatively, D is TRBD2 (6 bases). The germline CDR1 and CDR2 sequences are SGHTA and FQGNSA. V was cut by 1 base and J by 3 bases, with 16 bases left in between. The CDR3 length is 16 residues.

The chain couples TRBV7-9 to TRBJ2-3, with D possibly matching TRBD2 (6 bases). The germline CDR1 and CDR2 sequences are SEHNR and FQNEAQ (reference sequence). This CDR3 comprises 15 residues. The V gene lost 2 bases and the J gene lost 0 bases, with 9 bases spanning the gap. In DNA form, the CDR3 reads TGTGCCAGCAGCTTAACGGGGACTAGCACAGATACGCAGTATTTT. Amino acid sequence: CASSLTGTSTDTQYF.

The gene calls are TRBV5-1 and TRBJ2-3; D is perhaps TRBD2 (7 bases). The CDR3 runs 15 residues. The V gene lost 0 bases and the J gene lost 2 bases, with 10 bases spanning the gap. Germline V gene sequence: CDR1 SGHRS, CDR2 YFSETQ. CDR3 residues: CASSLDGGPTDTQYF. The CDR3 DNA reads TGCGCCAGCAGCTTGGACGGGGGGCCCACAGATACGCAGTATTTT.

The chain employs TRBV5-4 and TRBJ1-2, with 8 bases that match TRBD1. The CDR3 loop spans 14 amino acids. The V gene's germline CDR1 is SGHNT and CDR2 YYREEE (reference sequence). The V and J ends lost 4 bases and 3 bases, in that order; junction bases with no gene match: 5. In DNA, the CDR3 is TGTGCCAGCAGCGCCAAGACAGGGGACTATGGCTACACCTTC. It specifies CASSAKTGDYGYTF.

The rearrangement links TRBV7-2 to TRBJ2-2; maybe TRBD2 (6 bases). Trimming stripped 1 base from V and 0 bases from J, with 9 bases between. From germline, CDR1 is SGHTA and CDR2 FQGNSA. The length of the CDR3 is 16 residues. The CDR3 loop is CASSLVAATNTGELFF. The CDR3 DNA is TGTGCCAGCAGCTTAGTAGCGGCCACGAACACCGGGGAGCTGTTTTTT. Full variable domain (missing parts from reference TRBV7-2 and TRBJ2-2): GAGVSQSPSNKVTEKGKDVELRCDPISGHTALYWYRQSLGQGLEFLIYFQGNSAPDKSGLPSDRFSAERTGGSVSTLTIQRTQQEDSAVYLCASSLVAATNTGELFFGEGSRLTVL.

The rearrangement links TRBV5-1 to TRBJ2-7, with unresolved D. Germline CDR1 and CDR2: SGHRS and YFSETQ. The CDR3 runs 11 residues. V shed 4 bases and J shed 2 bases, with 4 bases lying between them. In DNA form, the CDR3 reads TGCGCCAGCAGCACAACCTACGAGCAGTACTTC. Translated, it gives CASSTTYEQYF.

The CDR3 DNA reads TGTGCCAGCAGCCAAGAGGAAGGCTATGGCTACACCTTC. It specifies CASSQEEGYGYTF. The J gene is TRBJ1-2, the V gene TRBV3-1 (or the pseudogene TRBV3-2), with D unresolved. V was pared by 0 bases and J by 4 bases, with 6 bases between. CDR1 and CDR2 from the germline V gene are LGHDT and YNNKEL (reference sequence). The CDR3 totals 13 residues.

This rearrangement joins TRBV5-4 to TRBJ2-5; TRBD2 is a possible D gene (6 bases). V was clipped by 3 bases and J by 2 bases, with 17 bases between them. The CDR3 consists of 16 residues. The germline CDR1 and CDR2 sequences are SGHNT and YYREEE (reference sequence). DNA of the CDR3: TGTGCCAGCAGCTCGCCCGGGACTTATACTCAAGAGACCCAGTACTTC. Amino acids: CASSSPGTYTQETQYF.

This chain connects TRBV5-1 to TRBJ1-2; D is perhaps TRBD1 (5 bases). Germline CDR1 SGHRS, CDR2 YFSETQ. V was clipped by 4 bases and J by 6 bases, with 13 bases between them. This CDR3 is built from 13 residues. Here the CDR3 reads CASSPEGADGYTF. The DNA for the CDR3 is TGCGCCAGCAGCCCCGAAGGGGCCGATGGCTACACCTTC.

The CDR3 here is CASSQGYDRVKSEQYF. The DNA for the CDR3 is TGCGCCAGCAGCCAAGGATATGACAGGGTAAAGAGCGAGCAGTACTTC. V and J are TRBV4-3 and TRBJ2-7, with 7 positions matching TRBD1. The germline V gene encodes CDR1 LGHNA and CDR2 YSLEER. Trimming removed 1 base from V and 6 bases from J; junction bases left unmatched: 12. The CDR3 sequence is 16 residues long.

The CDR3 nucleotides are TGTGCCGGCACCAGGAACGGTCTTAGCGGGGGTCCGGGTAATGAGCAGTTCTTC. This encodes CAGTRNGLSGGPGNEQFF. The V call is TRBV11-2, the J call TRBJ2-1; TRBD2 matches 9 bases. This CDR3 region has 18 residues. The germline CDR1 and CDR2 sequences are SGHAT and FQNNGV. After removal of 11 bases from V and 7 bases from J, the junction contained 24 bases not matched to a gene.

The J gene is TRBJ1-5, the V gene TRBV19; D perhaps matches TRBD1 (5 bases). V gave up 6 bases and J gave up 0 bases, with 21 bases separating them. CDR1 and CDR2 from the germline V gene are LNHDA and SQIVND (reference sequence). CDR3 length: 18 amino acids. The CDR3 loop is CASSRRGSLGNSNQPQHF. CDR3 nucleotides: TGTGCCAGTAGCCGAAGGGGTAGTCTCGGCAATAGCAATCAGCCCCAGCATTTT. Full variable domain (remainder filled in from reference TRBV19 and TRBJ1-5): DGGITQSPKYLFRKEGQNVTLSCEQNLNHDAMYWYRQDPGQGLRLIYYSQIVNDFQKGDIAEGYSVSREKKESFPLTVTSAQKNPTAFYLCASSRRGSLGNSNQPQHFGDGTRLSIL.

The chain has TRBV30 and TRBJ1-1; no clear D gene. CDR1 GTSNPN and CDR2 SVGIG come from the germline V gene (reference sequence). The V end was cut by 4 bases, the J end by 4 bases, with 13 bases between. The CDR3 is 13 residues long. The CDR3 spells CAWNQEGSTEAFF. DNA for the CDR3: TGTGCCTGGAACCAAGAAGGGAGCACTGAAGCTTTCTTT.

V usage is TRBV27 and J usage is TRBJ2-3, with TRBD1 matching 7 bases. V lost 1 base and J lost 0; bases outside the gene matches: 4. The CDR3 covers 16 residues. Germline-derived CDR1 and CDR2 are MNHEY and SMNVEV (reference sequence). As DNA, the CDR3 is TGTGCCAGCAGTTTATTCACAGGGGCCAGCACAGATACGCAGTATTTT. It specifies CASSLFTGASTDTQYF.

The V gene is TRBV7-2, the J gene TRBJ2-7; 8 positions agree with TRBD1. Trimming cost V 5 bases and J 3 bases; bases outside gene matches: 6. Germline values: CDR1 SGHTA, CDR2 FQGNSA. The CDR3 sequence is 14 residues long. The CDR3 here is CASSMTGDFYEQYF. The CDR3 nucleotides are TGTGCCAGCAGCATGACAGGGGATTTCTACGAGCAGTACTTC.